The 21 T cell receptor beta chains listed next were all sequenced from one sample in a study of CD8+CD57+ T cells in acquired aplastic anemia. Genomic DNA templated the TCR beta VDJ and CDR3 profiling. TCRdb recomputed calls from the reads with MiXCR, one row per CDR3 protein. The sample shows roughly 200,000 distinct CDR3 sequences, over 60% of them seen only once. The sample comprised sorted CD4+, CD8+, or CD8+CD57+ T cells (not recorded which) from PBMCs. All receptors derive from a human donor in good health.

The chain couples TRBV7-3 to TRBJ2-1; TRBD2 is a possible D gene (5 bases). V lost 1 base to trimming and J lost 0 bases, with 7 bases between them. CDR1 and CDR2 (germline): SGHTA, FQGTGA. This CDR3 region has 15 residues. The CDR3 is CASSLSRDSYNEQFF. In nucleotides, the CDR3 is TGTGCCAGCAGCTTAAGTCGGGACTCCTACAATGAGCAGTTCTTC.

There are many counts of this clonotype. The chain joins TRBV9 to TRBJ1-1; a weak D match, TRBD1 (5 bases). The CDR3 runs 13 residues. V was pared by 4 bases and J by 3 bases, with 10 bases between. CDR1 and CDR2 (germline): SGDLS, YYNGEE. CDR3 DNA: TGTGCCAGCAGCCCTCAGGGAGACACTGAAGCTTTCTTT. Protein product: CASSPQGDTEAFF.

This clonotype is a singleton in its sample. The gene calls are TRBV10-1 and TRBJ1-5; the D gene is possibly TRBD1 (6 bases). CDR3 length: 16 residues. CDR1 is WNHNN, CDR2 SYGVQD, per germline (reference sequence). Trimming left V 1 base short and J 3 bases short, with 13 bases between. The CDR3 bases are TGCGCCAGCAGTGAGTGGGTCAGGGGATTCAATCAGCCCCAGCATTTT. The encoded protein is CASSEWVRGFNQPQHF.

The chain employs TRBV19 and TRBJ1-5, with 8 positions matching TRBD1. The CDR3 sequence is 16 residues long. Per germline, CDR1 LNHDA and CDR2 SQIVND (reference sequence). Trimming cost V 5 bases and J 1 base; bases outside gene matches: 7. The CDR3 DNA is TGTGCCAGTAGTTACGCAGGGGGCTTGAGCAATCAGCCCCAGCATTTT. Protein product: CASSYAGGLSNQPQHF.

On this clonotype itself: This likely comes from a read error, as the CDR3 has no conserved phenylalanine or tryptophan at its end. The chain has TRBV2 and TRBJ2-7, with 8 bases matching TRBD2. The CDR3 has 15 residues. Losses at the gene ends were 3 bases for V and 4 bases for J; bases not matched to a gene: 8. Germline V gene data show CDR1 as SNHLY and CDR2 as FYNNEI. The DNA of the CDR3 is TGTGCCAGCAGTGAGAGTAGCGGGAACCTTTACGAGCAGTACCTC. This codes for CASSESSGNLYEQYL.

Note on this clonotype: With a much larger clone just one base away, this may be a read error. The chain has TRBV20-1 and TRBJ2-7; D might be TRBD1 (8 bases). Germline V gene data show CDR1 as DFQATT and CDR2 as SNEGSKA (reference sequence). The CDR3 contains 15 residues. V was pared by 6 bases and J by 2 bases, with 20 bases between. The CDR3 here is CSAPGGGGQAYEQYF. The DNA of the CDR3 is TGCAGTGCCCCTGGGGGGGGGGGACAGGCCTACGAGCAGTACTTC.

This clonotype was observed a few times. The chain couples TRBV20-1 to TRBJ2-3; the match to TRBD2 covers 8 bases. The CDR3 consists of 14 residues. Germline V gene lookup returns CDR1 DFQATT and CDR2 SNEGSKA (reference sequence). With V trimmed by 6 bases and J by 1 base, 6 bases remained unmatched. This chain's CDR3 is CSAKTSVGTDTQYF. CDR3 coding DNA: TGCAGTGCCAAGACTAGCGTGGGCACAGATACGCAGTATTTT.

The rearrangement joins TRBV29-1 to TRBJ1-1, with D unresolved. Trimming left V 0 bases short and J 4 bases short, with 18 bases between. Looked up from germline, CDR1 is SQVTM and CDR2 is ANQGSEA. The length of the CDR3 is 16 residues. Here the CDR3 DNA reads TGCAGCGTTGAAGATGTGCCAGGCTCTTTGATCACTGAAGCTTTCTTT. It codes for CSVEDVPGSLITEAFF.

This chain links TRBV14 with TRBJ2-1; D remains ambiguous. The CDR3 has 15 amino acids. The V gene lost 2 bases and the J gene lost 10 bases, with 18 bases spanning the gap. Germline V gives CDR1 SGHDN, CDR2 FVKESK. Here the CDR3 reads CASSQFVGWGREQFF. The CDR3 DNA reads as TGTGCCAGCAGCCAATTTGTAGGGTGGGGTAGGGAGCAGTTCTTC.

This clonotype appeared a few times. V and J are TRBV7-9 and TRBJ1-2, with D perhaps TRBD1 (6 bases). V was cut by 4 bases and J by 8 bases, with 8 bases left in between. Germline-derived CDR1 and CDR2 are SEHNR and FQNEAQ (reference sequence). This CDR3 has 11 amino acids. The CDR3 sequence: CASSYQGGYTF. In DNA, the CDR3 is TGTGCCAGCAGCTATCAGGGGGGCTACACCTTC. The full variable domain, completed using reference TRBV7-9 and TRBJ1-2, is DTGVSQNPRHKITKRGQNVTFRCDPISEHNRLYWYRQTLGQGPEFLTYFQNEAQLEKSRLLSDRFSAERPKGSFSTLEIQRTEQGDSAMYLCASSYQGGYTFGSGTRLTVV.

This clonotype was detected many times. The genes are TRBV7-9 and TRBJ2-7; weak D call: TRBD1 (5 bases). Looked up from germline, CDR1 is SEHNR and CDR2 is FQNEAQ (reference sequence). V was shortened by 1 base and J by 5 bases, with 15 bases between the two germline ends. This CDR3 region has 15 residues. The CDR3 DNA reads TGTGCCAGCAGCTTAGGCCAGGGATATTTCCACGAGCAGTACTTC. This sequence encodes CASSLGQGYFHEQYF.

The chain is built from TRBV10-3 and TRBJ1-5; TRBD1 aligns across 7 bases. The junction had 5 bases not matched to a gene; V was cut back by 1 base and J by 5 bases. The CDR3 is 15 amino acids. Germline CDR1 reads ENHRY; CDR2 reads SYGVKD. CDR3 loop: CAISEFQGGDQPQHF. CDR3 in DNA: TGTGCCATCAGTGAGTTTCAGGGGGGGGATCAGCCCCAGCATTTT.

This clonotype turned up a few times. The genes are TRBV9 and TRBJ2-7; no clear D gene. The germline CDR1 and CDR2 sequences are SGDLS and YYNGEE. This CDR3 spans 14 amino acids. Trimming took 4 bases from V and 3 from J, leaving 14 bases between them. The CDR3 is CASSFGVDDYEQYF. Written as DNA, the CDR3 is TGTGCCAGCAGCTTCGGTGTCGACGACTACGAGCAGTACTTC.

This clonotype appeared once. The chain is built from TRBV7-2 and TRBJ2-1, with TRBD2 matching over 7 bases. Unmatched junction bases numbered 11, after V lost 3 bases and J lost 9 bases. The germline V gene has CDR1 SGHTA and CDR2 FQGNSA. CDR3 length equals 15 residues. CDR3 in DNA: TGTGCCAGCAGCTTTGGAGCCGGGAGGCACTCTGAGCAGTTCTTC. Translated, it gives CASSFGAGRHSEQFF.

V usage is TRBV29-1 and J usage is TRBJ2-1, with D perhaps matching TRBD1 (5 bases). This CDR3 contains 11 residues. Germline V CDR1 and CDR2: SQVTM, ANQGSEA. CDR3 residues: CSYAKTAEQFF. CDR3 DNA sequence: TGCAGTTACGCAAAGACAGCCGAGCAGTTCTTC.

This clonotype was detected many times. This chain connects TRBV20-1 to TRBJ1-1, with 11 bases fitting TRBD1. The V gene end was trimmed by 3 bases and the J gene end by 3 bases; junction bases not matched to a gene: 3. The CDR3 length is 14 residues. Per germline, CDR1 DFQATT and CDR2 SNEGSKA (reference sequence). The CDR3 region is CSARADRGHTEAFF. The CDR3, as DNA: TGCAGTGCTAGGGCGGACAGGGGGCACACTGAAGCTTTCTTT.

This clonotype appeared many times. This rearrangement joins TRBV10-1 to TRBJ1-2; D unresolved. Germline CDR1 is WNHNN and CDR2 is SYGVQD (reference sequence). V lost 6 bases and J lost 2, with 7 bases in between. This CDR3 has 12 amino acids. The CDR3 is CASRGRNYGYTF. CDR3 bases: TGCGCCAGCAGAGGGCGGAACTATGGCTACACCTTC.

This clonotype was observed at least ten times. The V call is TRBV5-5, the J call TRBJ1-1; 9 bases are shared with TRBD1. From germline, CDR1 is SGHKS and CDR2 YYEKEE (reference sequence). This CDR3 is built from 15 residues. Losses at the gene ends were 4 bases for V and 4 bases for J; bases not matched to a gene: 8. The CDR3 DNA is TGTGCCAGCAGCCCTATCGGACAGGGGCGCACTGAAGCTTTCTTT. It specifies CASSPIGQGRTEAFF.

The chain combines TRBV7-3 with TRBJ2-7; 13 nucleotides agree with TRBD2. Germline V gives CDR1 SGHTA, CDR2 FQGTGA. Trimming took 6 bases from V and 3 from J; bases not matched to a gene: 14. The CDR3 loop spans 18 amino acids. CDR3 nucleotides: TGTGCCAGCAGTTTCACCACTCGACTAGCGGGAGGTCTCTACGAGCAGTACTTC. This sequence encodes CASSFTTRLAGGLYEQYF.

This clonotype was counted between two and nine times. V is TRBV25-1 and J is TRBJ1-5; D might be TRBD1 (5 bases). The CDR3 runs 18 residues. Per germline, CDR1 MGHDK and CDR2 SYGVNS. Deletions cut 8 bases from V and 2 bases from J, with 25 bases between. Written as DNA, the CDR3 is TGTGCCAGCCACTACACGGGACGGATGATTAAGGGCAATCAGCCCCAGCATTTT. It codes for CASHYTGRMIKGNQPQHF.

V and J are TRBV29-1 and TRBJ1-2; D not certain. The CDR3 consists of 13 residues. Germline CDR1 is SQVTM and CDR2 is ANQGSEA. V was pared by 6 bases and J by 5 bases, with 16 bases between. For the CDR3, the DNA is TGCAGCGTCGAAAAGTCTAGTGGATATGGCTACACCTTC. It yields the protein CSVEKSSGYGYTF.